This T cell receptor beta chain was retrieved from a study of blood T cell repertoires in COVID-19. About the study: From the United States, Italy and Spain came samples of acute and convalescent COVID-19.

As processed by the authors: Counts of nucleated cells, estimated from reference gene primer amplification, were obtained. Here immunoSEQ multiplex PCR was the method, and the copy in TCRdb shows in-frame clones only, minus some. V and J calls and clone size are given by that table; D and trimming were obtained from the DNA. This sample has some 120,000 clones, with approximately 84% found just once. The TCR comes from a woman in her fifties or sixties who had recovered from COVID-19. The sequenced sample was peripheral blood.

In nucleotides, the CDR3 is TGTGCCAGCTCACCACGGGTGCGGGTGCCGCTCTGGGAAGCTAACTATGGCTACACCTTC. Translation gives CASSPRVRVPLWEANYGYTF. This chain joins TRBV18 and TRBJ1-2, with D unresolved. From germline, CDR1 is KGHSH and CDR2 LQKENI. This CDR3 has 20 residues. Trimming cost V 1 base and J 0 bases, with 24 bases left between them.